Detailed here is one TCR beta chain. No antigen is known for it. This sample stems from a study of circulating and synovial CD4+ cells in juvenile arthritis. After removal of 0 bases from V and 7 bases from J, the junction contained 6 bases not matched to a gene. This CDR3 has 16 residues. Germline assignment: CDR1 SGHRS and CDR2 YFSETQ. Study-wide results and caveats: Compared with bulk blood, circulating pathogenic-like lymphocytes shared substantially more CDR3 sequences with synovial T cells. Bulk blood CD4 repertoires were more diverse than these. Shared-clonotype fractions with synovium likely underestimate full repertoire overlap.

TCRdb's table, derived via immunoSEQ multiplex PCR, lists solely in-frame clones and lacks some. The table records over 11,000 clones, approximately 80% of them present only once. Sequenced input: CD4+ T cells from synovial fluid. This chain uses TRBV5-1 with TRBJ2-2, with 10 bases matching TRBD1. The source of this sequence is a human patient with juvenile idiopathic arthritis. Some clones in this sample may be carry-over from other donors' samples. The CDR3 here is CASSLGQGANNGELFF. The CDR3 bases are TGCGCCAGCAGCTTGGGACAGGGGGCTAATAACGGGGAGCTGTTTTTT.